This TCR beta chain was captured by sequencing in a study of liver allograft versus peripheral blood T cells (dated by TCRdb to 2019 to 2021). General notes on the study: In liver transplant recipients, the study looked at T cell receptor repertoires in the peripheral blood and set them against the repertoires found within the transplanted livers. Summary of the overall study and its limitations: T cell receptor repertoires inside liver allografts were reported to be different from the repertoires detected in peripheral blood.

Via the germline V gene, CDR1 is KGHDR and CDR2 SFDVKD. Between the V and J ends, shortened by 0 bases and 7 bases respectively, the junction contains 5 bases. The CDR3 numbers 12 residues from cysteine through phenylalanine. Only the CDR3 region is kept as DNA, spanning 36 bases read in frame from base 1. Instrument used: Illumina MiSeq. TCRdb reran the public reads through fastp at Q25 and MiXCR, keeping productive beta chains. Rows with a matching CDR3 protein are joined into one entry that keeps the most common DNA and genes. This sample is represented by approximately 9,000 distinct CDR3 sequences; approximately 17% of them were singletons. The ten top clones hold roughly 1.3% of the sample. Based on its abundance in the sample, this clonotype is medium-sized (0.01 to 0.1%). The target of this receptor is not known. Base qualities are missing; no much larger clone stands one base away.

This TCR derives from a human patient who had a liver transplant. Following transplantation, part of the T cell population may be supplied by the graft donor rather than the patient. The rearrangement combines TRBV24-1 with TRBJ1-2; the D gene remains uncertain. The nucleotides read TGTGCCACCAGTGATTTGTCAGGTGGCTACACCTTC. This gives the protein CATSDLSGGYTF.